This is a list of T cell receptor beta chains from one sample in a study of T cell repertoires in aging, cancer and after chemotherapy. Each CDR3 protein gets one entry after TCRdb re-called the multiplex PCR reads with MiXCR. The sample lists around 7,700 distinct CDR3 sequences; less than 70% were seen once. The sample consisted of blood. The receptors originated from a human donor with a solid tumor. Each CDR3 is given with its conserved first and last residue. The D gene is left open where the match is weak. Clone size appears in some rows only: once, few, many, or a class for an expanded clone.

clone size	D gene	J gene	V gene	CDR3 protein	CDR3 DNA
.	.	TRBJ1-2	TRBV19	CASSIEEVNGYTF	TGTGCCAGTAGTATAGAAGAAGTGAATGGCTACACCTTC
few	TRBD1	TRBJ1-4	TRBV6-5	CASSYEGAGEKLFF	TGTGCCAGCAGTTACGAGGGGGCAGGGGAAAAACTGTTTTTT
.	TRBD2	TRBJ2-1	TRBV7-2	CASSLAVVAGFNEQFF	TGTGCCAGCAGCTTGGCGGTGGTAGCGGGCTTCAATGAGCAGTTCTTC
.	TRBD1	TRBJ1-2	TRBV18	CASSPGQGTNQDGYTF	TGTGCCAGCTCACCTGGACAGGGGACAAACCAAGATGGCTACACCTTC
.	.	TRBJ2-2	TRBV7-2	CASSLTSDRNTGELFF	TGTGCCAGCAGCTTAACCTCCGACAGGAACACCGGGGAGCTGTTTTTT
.	.	TRBJ2-1	TRBV6-2/TRBV6-3	CASSYFGERGFF	TGTGCCAGCAGTTACTTTGGGGAGAGAGGGTTCTTC
.	.	TRBJ1-6	TRBV6-2/TRBV6-3	CASSDDGGYNSPLHF	TGTGCCAGCAGCGACGACGGGGGCTATAATTCACCCCTCCACTTT
.	.	TRBJ2-5	TRBV19	CASSMGLEIQETQYF	TGTGCCAGTAGTATGGGGTTGGAGATCCAAGAGACCCAGTACTTC
.	.	TRBJ1-1	TRBV10-3	CAISDGHLNTEAFF	TGTGCCATCAGTGATGGACACTTGAACACTGAAGCTTTCTTT
.	.	TRBJ1-4	TRBV7-2	CASSLTASGREKLFF	TGTGCCAGCAGCCTAACGGCTTCAGGGAGGGAAAAACTGTTTTTT
.	TRBD1	TRBJ1-4	TRBV5-4	CASSRDRGATNEKLFF	TGTGCCAGCAGCCGTGACAGGGGTGCAACTAATGAAAAACTGTTTTTT
.	.	TRBJ1-1	TRBV7-9	CASSLDENPEAFF	TGTGCCAGCAGCTTAGACGAGAACCCTGAAGCTTTCTTT
.	.	TRBJ2-7	TRBV6-5	CASSRDPKEEQYF	TGTGCCAGCAGCCGGGACCCCAAGGAGGAGCAGTACTTC
.	.	TRBJ2-1	TRBV6-1	CASISGNSYYNEQFF	TGTGCCAGCATTTCAGGGAATTCCTATTACAATGAGCAGTTCTTC
few	.	TRBJ1-4	TRBV18	CASSPRSAGGSGEKLFF	TGTGCCAGCTCACCACGGTCGGCGGGGGGCTCGGGTGAAAAACTGTTTTTT
.	.	TRBJ1-1	TRBV6-5	CASSYTWMNTEAFF	TGTGCCAGCAGTTACACATGGATGAACACTGAAGCTTTCTTT
few	TRBD1	TRBJ1-2	TRBV30	CAWRPGRGLVKYGYTF	TGTGCCTGGCGTCCCGGGAGGGGGCTCGTGAAGTATGGCTACACCTTC
.	.	TRBJ1-5	TRBV20-1	CSARQGTQPQHF	TGCAGTGCTAGACAGGGTACGCAGCCCCAGCATTTT
.	TRBD2	TRBJ2-3	TRBV6-1	CASTKREPNTQYF	TGTGCCAGCACGAAGCGGGAGCCGAATACGCAGTATTTT
.	.	TRBJ1-1	TRBV7-2	CASSLAEAEAFF	TGTGCCAGCAGCTTAGCAGAGGCTGAAGCTTTCTTT
.	.	TRBJ2-7	TRBV5-6	CASSLANEQYF	TGTGCCAGCAGCTTGGCGAACGAGCAGTACTTC
.	TRBD2	TRBJ2-7	TRBV7-2	CASRKAGALYEQYF	TGTGCCAGCAGGAAAGCGGGAGCCTTATACGAGCAGTACTTC
few	.	TRBJ2-5	TRBV20-1	CSAELGRGETQYF	TGCAGTGCTGAATTGGGACGGGGAGAGACCCAGTACTTC
few	.	TRBJ1-3	TRBV27	CASSFTRGNTIYF	TGTGCCAGCAGTTTTACGCGGGGAAACACCATATATTTT
.	TRBD1	TRBJ1-5	TRBV2	CASSDWRQGDNQPQHF	TGTGCCAGCAGTGATTGGCGACAGGGGGACAATCAGCCCCAGCATTTT
.	.	TRBJ2-2	TRBV19	CASSIDGSGELFF	TGTGCCAGTAGTATCGACGGCTCCGGGGAGCTGTTTTTT
few	.	TRBJ1-5	TRBV30	CAWSEDSNQPQHF	TGTGCCTGGAGCGAAGATAGCAATCAGCCCCAGCATTTT
.	.	TRBJ2-1	TRBV9	CASSVDQGMKNEQFF	TGTGCCAGCAGCGTAGACCAGGGAATGAAGAATGAGCAGTTCTTC
few	.	TRBJ1-5	TRBV12-3/TRBV12-4	CASSLGEHQPQHF	TGTGCCAGCAGTTTGGGAGAACATCAGCCCCAGCATTTT
.	.	TRBJ1-5	TRBV7-9	CASSLGLLPNQPQHF	TGTGCCAGCAGCTTGGGACTCCTTCCCAATCAGCCCCAGCATTTT
few	TRBD2	TRBJ2-7	TRBV7-3	CASSHPPGGSRMAYEQYF	TGTGCCAGCAGCCATCCCCCGGGAGGATCACGGATGGCCTACGAGCAGTACTTC
.	.	TRBJ1-3	TRBV7-9	CASSSPTRIGTASSGNTIYF	TGTGCCAGCAGCTCCCCGACCCGTATAGGAACAGCGAGCTCTGGAAACACCATATATTTT
.	.	TRBJ1-2	TRBV7-2	CASSLTELNGYTF	TGTGCCAGCAGCTTAACAGAGCTAAATGGCTACACCTTC
.	.	TRBJ1-2	TRBV12-3/TRBV12-4	CASSPRAGGGYTF	TGTGCCAGCAGTCCCCGGGCGGGGGGAGGCTACACCTTC
few	.	TRBJ1-1	TRBV6-5	CASSYSWEVDTEAFF	TGTGCCAGCAGTTACTCCTGGGAGGTCGACACTGAAGCTTTCTTT
.	TRBD2	TRBJ2-7	TRBV19	CASSLGTSGSYEQYF	TGTGCCAGTAGTCTCGGGACTAGCGGGAGTTACGAGCAGTACTTC
.	.	TRBJ2-7	TRBV6-1	CASSESNYEQYF	TGTGCCAGCAGTGAATCGAACTACGAGCAGTACTTC
few	TRBD1	TRBJ1-1	TRBV19	CASSHPQGAFNTEAFF	TGTGCCAGTAGCCATCCACAGGGGGCTTTTAACACTGAAGCTTTCTTT
few	TRBD1	TRBJ2-3	TRBV6-5	CASSYSNRGHGDTQYF	TGTGCCAGCAGTTACTCAAACAGGGGGCACGGAGATACGCAGTATTTT